This T cell receptor (beta chain) was retrieved from a study of T cells in Graves' hyperthyroidism and ophthalmopathy. For the study at large: Blood was drawn when the patient was first diagnosed and still untreated. The study's findings and limits: Stable hyperthyroidism and ophthalmopathy were separated using 13 V-J signatures.

It was RNA transcripts that yielded the amplified TCR beta CDR3 regions. The TCR CDR3 was amplified in a first-round RT-PCR using the HTBI primer set. In TCRdb, the multiplex PCR reads were re-called with MiXCR into one record per CDR3 protein. The sample yields about half a million distinct CDR3 sequences, just under 20% seen once. V was shortened by 6 bases and J by 2 bases, with 13 bases between the two germline ends. Germline assignment: CDR1 MDHEN and CDR2 SYDVKM. There are 14 residues in the CDR3. This clonotype was seen at least ten times. Its antigen remains unknown. Sequenced material: blood. This sequence joins TRBV28 and TRBJ2-5, with D tentatively TRBD1 (5 bases). The source of this sequence is a man aged 40-49 years with Graves' ophthalmopathy. For the CDR3, the DNA is TGTGCCAGCAGCCTCCGACAGACACAAGAGACCCAGTACTTC. As protein: CASSLRQTQETQYF.